This T cell receptor beta chain originates from a study of blood T cell repertoires in COVID-19. Overall study context: COVID-19 samples, acute and convalescent, were from the United States, Italy and Spain. Sources were T cells, B-cell-depleted T cells, or PBMCs; the material itself was cDNA or gDNA.

This CDR3 region has 13 residues. Germline CDR1 reads SGHVS; CDR2 reads FQNEAQ. V was cut by 5 bases and J by 7 bases, with 14 bases left in between. Authors' methods: Amplification from reference gene primers served as the basis for estimated nucleated cell counts. Method: immunoSEQ multiplex PCR; TCRdb's copy keeps in-frame clones and lacks some. That table is the source of V, J and clone size, and D and trimming were worked out from the DNA. The data hold approximately 430,000 clones, with around 86% observed a single time. The sequencing sample was made of peripheral blood. This clonotype was obtained from a woman aged 25 to 39 with active or convalescent COVID-19. The chain carries TRBV7-8 and TRBJ1-1; the D gene is possibly TRBD1 (6 bases). The chain's CDR3 is CASSLAGRGEAFF. The DNA for the CDR3 is TGTGCCAGCAGCCTGGCCGGCAGGGGTGAAGCTTTCTTT.